The rows below give T cell receptor beta chains drawn from one sample of a study of beta chain features in type 1 diabetes. The table came from immunoSEQ multiplex PCR; TCRdb's copy has only in-frame clones and leaves some out. This repertoire shows more than 150,000 clones, 11% found once; its top ten account for about 2.1%. Material for sequencing was central memory CD4+ T cells from blood. These receptors were obtained from a man between 18 and 29 years old in good health. Both conserved end residues are part of each CDR3. A D gene is named only where the DNA matches it firmly. Only part of the rows carry a size: once, few, many, or a class if the clone is expanded.

j_gene,abundance,d_gene,v_gene,CDR3nt,CDR3aa
TRBJ2-2,-,-,TRBV10-3,TGTGCCATCAGTGACAGACACGCGGAAAACACCGGGGAGCTGTTTTTT,CAISDRHAENTGELFF
TRBJ1-2,few,TRBD1,TRBV10-3,TGTGCCATCAGTGAGCCCAAAGGGACAGGGCAATACTATGGCTACACCTTC,CAISEPKGTGQYYGYTF
TRBJ2-7,few,-,TRBV6-5,TGTGCCAGCAGACCTTTACCAGGGCCCCCCTACGAGCAGTACTTC,CASRPLPGPPYEQYF
TRBJ2-5,many,-,TRBV7-2,TGTGCCAGCAGCTCCCCCCCTCGTGGGGAGACCCAGTACTTC,CASSSPPRGETQYF
TRBJ1-1,few,-,TRBV7-9,TGTGCCAGCAGCCAGGAAGCCAGGGGCGGGGCTTTCTTT,CASSQEARGGAFF
TRBJ2-1,-,-,TRBV15,TGTGCCACCAGCAGAGATATGGGGGGCTACAATGAGCAGTTCTTC,CATSRDMGGYNEQFF
TRBJ2-7,once,TRBD2,TRBV7-6,TGTGCCAGCAGCCCTAGGATGGGACTAGCGGGCGAGCAGTACTTC,CASSPRMGLAGEQYF
TRBJ1-1,many,TRBD1,TRBV7-9,TGTGCCAGCAAACCCGGGACAGGGGGCGGTAACACTGAAGCTTTCTTT,CASKPGTGGGNTEAFF
TRBJ2-1,few,-,TRBV18,TGTGCCAGCTCATTAACGGGGAATGAGCAGTTCTTC,CASSLTGNEQFF
TRBJ2-5,-,TRBD2,TRBV15,TGTGCCACCACCCCTAGCGGCGCAGAGACCCAGTACTTC,CATTPSGAETQYF
TRBJ1-1,-,-,TRBV29-1,TGCAGCGTTGTGGGGAGGGCGAGGGGCGCTGAAGCTTTCTTT,CSVVGRARGAEAFF
TRBJ1-5,few,-,TRBV15,TGTGCCACCAGCAAAGGATATCAGCCCCAGCATTTT,CATSKGYQPQHF
TRBJ2-1,few,-,TRBV19,TGTGCCAGTAGTAACCCGGGAGCTGGTGAGCAGTTCTTC,CASSNPGAGEQFF
TRBJ1-4,-,-,TRBV9,TGTGCCAGCAGCGAGATGCACGGGGCAACTAATGAAAAACTGTTTTTT,CASSEMHGATNEKLFF
TRBJ1-2,-,-,TRBV28,TGTGCCAGCACCTCGACAGTCCGCTATGGCTACACCTTC,CASTSTVRYGYTF
TRBJ1-2,-,TRBD1,TRBV30,TGTGCCTGGAGTGCCCAGGGGGACCTGGGTGGCTACACCTTC,CAWSAQGDLGGYTF
TRBJ1-5,few,-,TRBV7-3,TGTGCCAGCAGCTTAAATAGCAATCAGCCCCAGCATTTT,CASSLNSNQPQHF
TRBJ1-1,few,-,TRBV9,TGTGCCAGCAGCGTGATGGGGAACACTGAAGCTTTCTTT,CASSVMGNTEAFF
TRBJ1-5,few,-,TRBV7-2,TGTGCCAGCAGGTTTGGGGCTAGCAATCAGCCCCAGCATTTT,CASRFGASNQPQHF
TRBJ2-1,medium-sized,-,TRBV7-9,TGTGCCAGCAGCCCGTTATCCTACAATGAGCAGTTCTTC,CASSPLSYNEQFF
TRBJ2-1,few,-,TRBV9,TGTGCCAGCACGGGACCCCAGAAGGGTGAGCAGTTCTTC,CASTGPQKGEQFF
TRBJ2-5,-,-,TRBV7-9,TGTGCCAGCAGCTTGTTCCGCAGGGCCCAAGAGACCCAGTACTTC,CASSLFRRAQETQYF
TRBJ2-1,many,TRBD2,TRBV7-3,TGTGCCAGCAGCCCAGGACTAGCGTCCAATGAGCAGTTCTTC,CASSPGLASNEQFF
TRBJ1-4,many,TRBD1,TRBV9,TGTGCCAGCAGCTTCCGGGACAGCCTTAATGAAAAACTGTTTTTT,CASSFRDSLNEKLFF
TRBJ2-2,few,TRBD2,TRBV7-2,TGTGCCAGCAGCCTCCGGACTAGCGGGAGATGGGAGCTGTTTTTT,CASSLRTSGRWELFF
TRBJ2-5,-,TRBD2,TRBV5-1,TGCGCCAGCAGCTCCGGGACTAGAGACGAAGAGACCCAGTACTTC,CASSSGTRDEETQYF
TRBJ1-1,many,-,TRBV29-1,TGCAGCGTTGACCCCCAAATGAACACTGAAGCTTTCTTT,CSVDPQMNTEAFF
TRBJ1-3,few,-,TRBV5-1,TGCGCCAGCTACGCCGCAAGTGGGGACTCTGGAAACACCATATATTTT,CASYAASGDSGNTIYF
TRBJ2-1,few,-,TRBV7-3,TGTGCCAGCAGCTTAGGGCGCAATGAGCAGTTCTTC,CASSLGRNEQFF
TRBJ2-5,few,-,TRBV6-1,TGTGCCAGCAGGCAAGAGACCCAGTACTTC,CASRQETQYF
TRBJ2-5,few,TRBD1,TRBV7-9,TGTGCCAGCAGCCCTCAGTATACAGGGGGCGCGGAGACCCAGTACTTC,CASSPQYTGGAETQYF
TRBJ2-5,few,TRBD2,TRBV7-2,TGTGCCAGCAGCTTGAAGCGGGGGTCGGAGACCCAGTACTTC,CASSLKRGSETQYF
TRBJ2-3,-,-,TRBV5-4,TGTGCCAGCAGCTTGGGGAAAGGCTACACAGATACGCAGTATTTT,CASSLGKGYTDTQYF
TRBJ2-2,few,-,TRBV29-1,TGCAGCGTTGATAGCCCGACAGGGAACACCGGGGAGCTGTTTTTT,CSVDSPTGNTGELFF
TRBJ1-6,few,-,TRBV2,TGTGCCAGCAGTTGGACATCTGGGTCCTATAATTCACCCCTCCACTTT,CASSWTSGSYNSPLHF
TRBJ2-7,few,TRBD1,TRBV10-3,TGTGCCATCAGTGATGCGAGGGTGCATCGGACAGGGAACTACGAGCAGTACTTC,CAISDARVHRTGNYEQYF
TRBJ2-5,-,TRBD1,TRBV5-1,TGCGCCAGCAACTTAGACAGGGGTGGTGAGACCCAGTACTTC,CASNLDRGGETQYF
TRBJ2-3,-,-,TRBV7-2,TGTGCCAGCAGCTTTACAGGGACAGATACGCAGTATTTT,CASSFTGTDTQYF
TRBJ2-3,-,-,TRBV5-4,TGTGCCAGCAGCTCCGGGACTCGTACAGATACGCAGTATTTT,CASSSGTRTDTQYF
TRBJ2-5,-,-,TRBV4-1,TGCGCCAGCAGCCATGTATCAAGGGCGGAGACCCAGTACTTC,CASSHVSRAETQYF
TRBJ2-7,few,TRBD2,TRBV18,TGTGCCAGCTCACCACAGACTAGCCAGTCTTCTGGGGAGCAGTACTTC,CASSPQTSQSSGEQYF
TRBJ2-1,many,TRBD2,TRBV9,TGTGCCAGCAGCGTAGTGGCTAGCGGCCTTAGTGAGCAGTTCTTC,CASSVVASGLSEQFF
TRBJ1-5,few,TRBD1,TRBV2,TGTGCCAGCAGTGAGGGACAGCGGCCCCAGCATTTT,CASSEGQRPQHF
TRBJ2-7,-,-,TRBV9,TGTGCCAGCAGCGCCCGTTCGGATATGTCCTCCTACGAGCAGTACTTC,CASSARSDMSSYEQYF
TRBJ2-7,-,TRBD1,TRBV4-3,TGCGCCAGCAGCACTAAACCGGGACAGAGCTACGAGCAGTACTTC,CASSTKPGQSYEQYF
TRBJ2-7,-,TRBD1,TRBV9,TGTGCCAGCAGCGTCGCTACAGGGGCCCACGAGCAGTACTTC,CASSVATGAHEQYF
TRBJ1-5,few,-,TRBV28,TGTGCCAGCAGTAGGACAGATAGCAATCAGCCCCAGCATTTT,CASSRTDSNQPQHF
TRBJ2-5,-,-,TRBV5-6,TGTGCCAGCAGCTCAGGGTTTGGTGAGACCCAGTACTTC,CASSSGFGETQYF
TRBJ1-1,-,-,TRBV4-2,TGTGCCAGCAGCCCAGATGCAGGGGCGAACACTGAAGCTTTCTTT,CASSPDAGANTEAFF
TRBJ1-2,-,TRBD1,TRBV7-2,TGTGCCAGCAGCCCGACAGGGGATAACTATGGCTACACCTTC,CASSPTGDNYGYTF
TRBJ1-4,-,-,TRBV9,TGTGCCAGCAGCCGAGACCATGAAAAACTGTTTTTT,CASSRDHEKLFF
TRBJ2-7,-,-,TRBV2,TGTGCCAGCAGTTGGACGGACTCCTACGAGCAGTACTTC,CASSWTDSYEQYF
TRBJ1-1,few,-,TRBV9,TGTGCCAGCAGCGTAGCTGGGCAGGGGAACACTGAAGCTTTCTTT,CASSVAGQGNTEAFF
TRBJ1-1,-,-,TRBV5-1,TGCGCCAGCAGCTTACGGGAAAGGAACACTGAAGCTTTCTTT,CASSLRERNTEAFF
TRBJ2-4,-,-,TRBV29-1,TGCAGCGTTGATTTTGGTCTAGCCAAAAACATTCAGTACTTC,CSVDFGLAKNIQYF
TRBJ2-7,few,TRBD1,TRBV28,TGTGCCAGCAGTTTAGGGACAGGGGCGTACGAGCAGTACTTC,CASSLGTGAYEQYF
TRBJ2-1,-,TRBD2,TRBV2,TGTGCCAGCAGTTATGGGACTAGCGGACCCTCCTACAATGAGCAGTTCTTC,CASSYGTSGPSYNEQFF
TRBJ1-1,few,TRBD1,TRBV18,TGTGCCAGCTCACCACCGAGAACAGGGGAGGGGACTGAAGCTTTCTTT,CASSPPRTGEGTEAFF
TRBJ2-7,-,-,TRBV6-5,TGTGCCAGCAGTTACCCCAGCGAACACTCCTACGAGCAGTACTTC,CASSYPSEHSYEQYF